This entry lists 14 T cell receptor beta chains sequenced from one sample in a study of shared clonotypes between healthy human individuals. Only in-frame clones appear in the TCRdb table, and some are missing; sequencing was by immunoSEQ multiplex PCR. Of around 2.3 million clones listed, around 95% are singletons. Sequenced sample: naive CD4+ T cells sorted from blood. The sample's subset: CD45RA+ positively selected. The receptors were sampled from a man between 18 and 35 years old in good health.

The CDR3 loop reads CASSEEGYSNQPQHF. The CDR3 DNA reads as TGTGCCAGCAGCGAGGAGGGTTATAGCAATCAGCCCCAGCATTTT. The rearrangement uses TRBV5-5 and TRBJ1-5; D gene uncertain. This CDR3 is built from 15 residues. Germline CDR1 reads SGHKS; CDR2 reads YYEKEE (reference sequence). The V gene lost 4 bases and the J gene lost 0 bases, with 11 bases spanning the gap.

This clone was recorded only once. This chain uses TRBV7-8 with TRBJ2-1, with D perhaps matching TRBD2 (5 bases). The germline gives CDR1 SGHVS, CDR2 FQNEAQ. Trimming took 2 bases from V and 1 from J, leaving 15 bases between them. CDR3 length: 17 residues. The CDR3 DNA follows: TGTGCCAGCAGCTTAAATCCGCTAGCAGATTCCTACAATGAGCAGTTCTTC. Translating gives CASSLNPLADSYNEQFF.

This clone was observed a single time. The chain recombines TRBV7-2 with TRBJ2-5; a weak D match, TRBD2 (5 bases). The CDR3 loop spans 16 amino acids. V was shortened by 0 bases and J by 1 base, with 12 bases between the two germline ends. The germline CDR1 and CDR2 sequences are SGHTA and FQGNSA. The CDR3, as DNA: TGTGCCAGCAGCTTAGCGCCGGGAATGGTCCAAGAGACCCAGTACTTC. Amino acid sequence: CASSLAPGMVQETQYF.

The CDR3 DNA reads TGCGCCAGCAGCCAAGTTGCTAGCGTAGCCTACGAGCAGTACTTC. Residues: CASSQVASVAYEQYF. This chain joins TRBV4-3 and TRBJ2-7; D perhaps matches TRBD2 (6 bases). V dropped 1 base and J dropped 2 bases, with 12 bases sitting between them. Per the germline V gene, CDR1 is LGHNA and CDR2 is YSLEER. The CDR3 is made up of 15 amino acids.

On this clone: The sample carries other DNA sequences with the same CDR3. The chain recombines TRBV7-2 with TRBJ2-7; TRBD2 aligns across 9 bases. The junction had 6 bases not matched to a gene; V was cut back by 3 bases and J by 3 bases. Germline lookup yields CDR1 SGHTA and CDR2 FQGNSA. The CDR3 sequence is 15 residues long. The CDR3 sequence is CASSFGLAGSYEQYF. DNA for the CDR3: TGTGCCAGCAGCTTTGGCCTAGCGGGGAGCTACGAGCAGTACTTC.

The chain is built from TRBV28 and TRBJ1-4, with 9 bases aligning to TRBD1. V shed 4 bases and J 6 bases; nucleotides not matched to a gene: 3. Germline assignment: CDR1 MDHEN and CDR2 SYDVKM. This CDR3 has 14 residues. The CDR3 reads CASSSTGGHEKLFF. The CDR3 DNA follows: TGTGCCAGCAGTTCGACAGGGGGGCATGAAAAACTGTTTTTT.

The J gene is TRBJ2-7, the V gene TRBV4-1, with D unresolved. Per germline, CDR1 MGHRA and CDR2 YSYEKL. V gave up 5 bases and J gave up 0 bases, with 8 bases separating them. The CDR3 is 13 amino acids. The CDR3 DNA reads TGCGCCAGCAGCTTGGAATACTCCTACGAGCAGTACTTC. Its translation: CASSLEYSYEQYF.

The chain links TRBV6-5 to TRBJ1-4, with D maybe TRBD1 (6 bases). V was clipped by 6 bases and J by 8 bases, with 19 bases between them. Germline V gives CDR1 MNHEY, CDR2 SVGAGI. This CDR3 has 15 amino acids. CDR3 nucleotide sequence: TGTGCCAGCAGACCCGGACAGACCTATTCCGAAAAACTGTTTTTT. Protein product: CASRPGQTYSEKLFF.

The CDR3, as DNA: TGTGCCAGCAGCTTAGATAGGGGCTCCTATAATTCACCCCTCCACTTT. Translating it yields CASSLDRGSYNSPLHF. The V gene is TRBV11-2, the J gene TRBJ1-6, with D possibly being TRBD1 (5 bases). Trimming shortened V by 0 bases and J by 0 bases, and 6 bases separated the two germline ends. The CDR3 covers 16 residues. The germline V gene encodes CDR1 SGHAT and CDR2 FQNNGV.

The chain has TRBV28 and TRBJ1-1; D gene unclear. Trimming pared 5 bases from V and 5 bases from J, leaving 6 bases between. This CDR3 region has 11 residues. From germline, CDR1 is MDHEN and CDR2 SYDVKM. CDR3 DNA sequence: TGTGCCAGCAGTACCGTAACTGAAGCTTTCTTT. Translating it yields CASSTVTEAFF.

This CDR3 reads CASSVGPPVVNSPLHF. Here the CDR3 DNA reads TGTGCCAGCAGCGTAGGGCCTCCAGTCGTAAATTCACCCCTCCACTTT. This rearrangement joins TRBV9 to TRBJ1-6, with D uncertain. The CDR3 is made up of 16 amino acids. Germline V CDR1 and CDR2: SGDLS, YYNGEE. Trimming removed 0 bases at V and 7 bases at J, with 14 bases between.

The chain uses TRBV11-2 and TRBJ2-7, with D perhaps being TRBD1 or TRBD2 (8 bases each). This CDR3 contains 17 residues. Germline values: CDR1 SGHAT, CDR2 FQNNGV. V was pared by 0 bases and J by 3 bases, with 18 bases between. The CDR3 spells CASSLEGGRTGSYEQYF. The CDR3 DNA reads as TGTGCCAGCAGCTTAGAAGGCGGGAGGACAGGGAGCTACGAGCAGTACTTC.

Details on this clone: At the DNA level, this CDR3 is encoded by other sequences in the same sample as well. This sequence joins TRBV6-5 and TRBJ1-6; 7 nucleotides match TRBD1. The ends lost 2 bases at V and 7 bases at J; junction bases unmatched: 8. This CDR3 has 16 amino acids. Germline CDR1 is MNHEY and CDR2 is SVGAGI. The CDR3 protein is CASSYSGAGGNSPLHF. The CDR3 DNA sequence: TGTGCCAGCAGTTACAGCGGGGCAGGGGGGAATTCACCCCTCCACTTT.

The chain employs TRBV2 and TRBJ2-7, with TRBD1 matching 9 bases. CDR1 SNHLY and CDR2 FYNNEI come from the germline V gene. CDR3 length equals 14 residues. The V segment lost 9 bases and the J segment 3 bases; nucleotides outside the gene matches: 9. The CDR3 nucleotides are TGTGCCAGTGGGATGGACAGGGGACACTACGAGCAGTACTTC. It yields the protein CASGMDRGHYEQYF.